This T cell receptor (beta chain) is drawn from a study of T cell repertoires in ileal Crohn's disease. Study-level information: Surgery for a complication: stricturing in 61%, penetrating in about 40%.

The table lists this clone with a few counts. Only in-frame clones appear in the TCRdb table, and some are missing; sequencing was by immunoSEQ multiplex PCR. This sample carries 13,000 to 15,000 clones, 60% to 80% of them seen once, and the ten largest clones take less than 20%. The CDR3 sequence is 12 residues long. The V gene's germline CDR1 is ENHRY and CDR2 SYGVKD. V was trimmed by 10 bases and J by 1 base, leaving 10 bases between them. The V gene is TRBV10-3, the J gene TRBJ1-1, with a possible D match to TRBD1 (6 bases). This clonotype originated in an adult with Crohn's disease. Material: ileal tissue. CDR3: CATATGNTEAFF. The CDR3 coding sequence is TGTGCCACCGCGACAGGGAACACTGAAGCTTTCTTT.